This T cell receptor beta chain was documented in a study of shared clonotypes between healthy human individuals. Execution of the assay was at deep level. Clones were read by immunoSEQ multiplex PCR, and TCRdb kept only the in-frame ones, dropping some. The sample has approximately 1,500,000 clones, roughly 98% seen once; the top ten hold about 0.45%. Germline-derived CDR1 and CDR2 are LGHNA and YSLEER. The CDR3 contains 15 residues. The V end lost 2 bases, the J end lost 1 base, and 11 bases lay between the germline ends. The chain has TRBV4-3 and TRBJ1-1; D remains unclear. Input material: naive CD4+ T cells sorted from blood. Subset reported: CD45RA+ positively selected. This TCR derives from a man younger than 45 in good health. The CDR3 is CASSQQLDTNTEAFF. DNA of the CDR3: TGCGCCAGCAGCCAACAACTCGACACGAACACTGAAGCTTTCTTT.